The clone carrying this TCR beta chain was seen ten or more times. The antigen remains undetermined. This sample is part of a study of neurological immune-mediated disorders. The overall study: Secondary progressive disease was present in 3, and relapsing-remitting disease in 31, of the roughly 35 multiple sclerosis patients.

Unmatched junction bases numbered 5, after V lost 7 bases and J lost 10 bases. The CDR3 runs to 14 residues. CDR1 is ENHRY and CDR2 is SYGVKD in the germline V gene. The study, taken as a whole, reports: It was HTLV-1-associated myelopathy that showed the most TCR clonal expansion, while multiple sclerosis showed the least, falling below healthy controls.

Template-switch 5'RACE cDNA synthesis added a 10-nucleotide unique molecular identifier. TCRdb redid the calling of the 5' RACE reads with MiXCR, one entry per CDR3 protein. The table records about 40,000 distinct CDR3 sequences, more than 2% of them present only once. Material: PBMCs. The source is a man in his fifties or sixties with multiple sclerosis. This chain connects TRBV10-3 to TRBJ1-6; TRBD1 agrees at 12 bases. The CDR3 nucleotides read TGTGCCATCAAATCCGGGACAGGGGGCTCACCCCTCCACTTT. Translation: CAIKSGTGGSPLHF.